The subject of this entry is one T cell receptor (beta chain). These data originate in a study of blood T cell repertoires in COVID-19. Study summary: COVID-19 samples from acute and convalescent phases originated in the United States, Italy and Spain. T cells, B-cell-depleted T cells, or PBMCs provided the cDNA or gDNA that served as material.

Original analysis: Reference gene primer amplification in the assay estimated nucleated cell counts. This table comes from immunoSEQ multiplex PCR, and its TCRdb copy is limited to in-frame clones, with some not included. V and J calls plus clone size are reproduced from that table; the DNA served to infer D and trimming. This table has 150,000 to 200,000 clones, roughly 90% appearing once. Germline lookup yields CDR1 SGDLS and CDR2 YYNGEE. V lost 4 bases, J lost 5 bases, and 7 bases stayed unmatched. The CDR3 extends over 16 amino acids. The TCR originated in a man between 18 and 35 years old with acute or convalescent COVID-19. The sequenced material came from peripheral blood. The chain recombines TRBV9 with TRBJ2-1, with TRBD2 matching over 12 bases. The CDR3 reads CASSRGLAGINNEQFF. The DNA of the CDR3 is TGTGCCAGCAGCCGTGGACTAGCGGGGATAAACAATGAGCAGTTCTTC.